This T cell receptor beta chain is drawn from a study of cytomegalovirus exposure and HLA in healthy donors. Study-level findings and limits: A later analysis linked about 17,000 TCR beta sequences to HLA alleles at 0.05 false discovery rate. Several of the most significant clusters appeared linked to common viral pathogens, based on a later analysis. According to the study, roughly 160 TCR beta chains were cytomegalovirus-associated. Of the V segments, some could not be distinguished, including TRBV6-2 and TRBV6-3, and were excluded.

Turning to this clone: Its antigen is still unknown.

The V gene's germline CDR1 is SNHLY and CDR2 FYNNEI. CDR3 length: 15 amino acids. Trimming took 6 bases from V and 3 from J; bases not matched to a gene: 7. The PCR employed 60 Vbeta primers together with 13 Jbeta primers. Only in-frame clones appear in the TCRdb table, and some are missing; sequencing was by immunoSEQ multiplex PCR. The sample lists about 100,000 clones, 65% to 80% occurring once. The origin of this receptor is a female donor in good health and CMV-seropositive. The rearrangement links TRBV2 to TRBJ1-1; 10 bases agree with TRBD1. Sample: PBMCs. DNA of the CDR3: TGTGCCAGCAGGGGAGACAGGGGGCGAGACACTGAAGCTTTCTTT. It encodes CASRGDRGRDTEAFF.